The clone carrying this T cell receptor (beta chain) came up once. The entry originates in a study of shared clonotypes between healthy human individuals. Profiling relied on immunoSEQ multiplex PCR, and the TCRdb table lists in-frame clones only, not all of them. Found here are approximately 530,000 clones, around 96% of them singletons; the top ten hold 0.055% to 0.075%. Sequences were obtained from naive CD4+ T cells sorted from blood. Specified subset: CD45RA+ positively selected. This TCR came from a woman aged 25-40 years in good health.

The CDR3 here is CAISAYSANTEAFF. CDR3 nucleotide sequence: TGTGCCATCAGTGCCTATTCGGCGAACACTGAAGCTTTCTTT. The chain is built from TRBV10-3 and TRBJ1-1; D is unresolved. Germline V lookup: CDR1 ENHRY, CDR2 SYGVKD. CDR3 size: 14 residues. The V end lost 4 bases, the J end lost 1 base, and 10 bases lay between the germline ends.